Listed below are T cell receptor beta chains from one sample, sequenced in a study of Graves' ophthalmopathy and Graves' hyperthyroidism. TCRdb processed the multiplex PCR reads anew with MiXCR; each CDR3 protein has one entry. The sample carries roughly 300,000 distinct CDR3 sequences, about a sixth recorded once. What was sequenced was peripheral blood. All receptors come from an adult man with Graves' ophthalmopathy. Each CDR3 is given with its conserved first and last residue. The D gene is left open where the match is weak. The listing skips clone size in some rows; elsewhere it reads once, few, many or a size class.

d_call: TRBD1
clone_size: .
j_call: TRBJ2-7
v_call: TRBV28
cdr3_nt: TGTGCCAGCAGTTTTCGCCGGACAGGGCCAGGCGAGCAGTACTTC
cdr3_aa: CASSFRRTGPGEQYF

d_call: .
clone_size: many
j_call: TRBJ1-2
v_call: TRBV7-2
cdr3_nt: TGTGCCAGCAGGTCCTCTGGGGGGACCTATGGCTACACCTTC
cdr3_aa: CASRSSGGTYGYTF

d_call: TRBD2
clone_size: .
j_call: TRBJ2-7
v_call: TRBV27
cdr3_nt: TGTGCCAGCAGGAGTTACAGCGGGAGTACCTACGAGCAGTACTTC
cdr3_aa: CASRSYSGSTYEQYF

d_call: .
clone_size: .
j_call: TRBJ2-5
v_call: TRBV20-1
cdr3_nt: TGCAGTGCTAGAGATGGGCCCCAAGAGACCCAGTACTTC
cdr3_aa: CSARDGPQETQYF

d_call: TRBD1
clone_size: many
j_call: TRBJ2-7
v_call: TRBV2
cdr3_nt: TGTGCCAGCAATTGGGACAGGGCCAACGAGCAGTACTTC
cdr3_aa: CASNWDRANEQYF

d_call: TRBD1
clone_size: many
j_call: TRBJ1-2
v_call: TRBV5-6
cdr3_nt: TGTGCCAGCAGCCTTACCGGGACAGGGCACTACACCTTC
cdr3_aa: CASSLTGTGHYTF

d_call: TRBD2
clone_size: once
j_call: TRBJ2-5
v_call: TRBV9
cdr3_nt: TGTGCCAGCAGCGCTGGAGGACTAGCGGGAGGGCAAGAGACCCAGTACTTC
cdr3_aa: CASSAGGLAGGQETQYF

d_call: .
clone_size: many
j_call: TRBJ1-5
v_call: TRBV7-8
cdr3_nt: TGTGCCAGCAGCTTAGTGGAAGCAGGTTTCAATCAGCCCCAGCATTTT
cdr3_aa: CASSLVEAGFNQPQHF

d_call: TRBD1
clone_size: many
j_call: TRBJ2-4
v_call: TRBV2
cdr3_nt: TGTGCCAGCAGTGAATTGGGACAGAACTCTCTTCAGTACTTC
cdr3_aa: CASSELGQNSLQYF

d_call: TRBD2
clone_size: .
j_call: TRBJ2-5
v_call: TRBV20-1
cdr3_nt: TGCAGTGCTAGCCCCGGACTAGCGGGAGGGCCGGGAGAGACCCAGTACTTC
cdr3_aa: CSASPGLAGGPGETQYF

d_call: .
clone_size: .
j_call: TRBJ2-2
v_call: TRBV12-3/TRBV12-4
cdr3_nt: TGTGCCAGCAGTTATCCGATTGCGGGCGGCACCGGGGAGCTGTTTTTT
cdr3_aa: CASSYPIAGGTGELFF

d_call: TRBD2
clone_size: many
j_call: TRBJ2-7
v_call: TRBV7-8
cdr3_nt: TGTGCCAGCAGCTTAGCAACCACTAGCGGATTAATCTACGAGCAGTACTTC
cdr3_aa: CASSLATTSGLIYEQYF

d_call: .
clone_size: many
j_call: TRBJ2-5
v_call: TRBV9
cdr3_nt: TGTGCCAGCAGCCCCGAGCCTGGGACGTACCAAGAGACCCAGTACTTC
cdr3_aa: CASSPEPGTYQETQYF

d_call: .
clone_size: many
j_call: TRBJ2-2
v_call: TRBV5-6
cdr3_nt: TGTGCCAGCAGCTTGGCCGGAGACGCGAACACCGGGGAGCTGTTTTTT
cdr3_aa: CASSLAGDANTGELFF

d_call: .
clone_size: many
j_call: TRBJ1-1
v_call: TRBV5-1
cdr3_nt: TGCGCCAGCAGCCTTGGGGCGGAGACCACTGAAGCTTTCTTT
cdr3_aa: CASSLGAETTEAFF

d_call: TRBD1
clone_size: many
j_call: TRBJ2-3
v_call: TRBV24-1
cdr3_nt: TGTGCCACCAGTGACTCCAGGACAGGGGGCACAGATACGCAGTATTTT
cdr3_aa: CATSDSRTGGTDTQYF

d_call: .
clone_size: .
j_call: TRBJ1-1
v_call: TRBV7-3
cdr3_nt: TGTGCCAGCAGCTTAAAGCGGTCCACTGAAGCTTTCTTT
cdr3_aa: CASSLKRSTEAFF

d_call: TRBD1
clone_size: many
j_call: TRBJ2-6
v_call: TRBV11-1
cdr3_nt: TGTGCCAGCAGCGAGAGGGACAGGGGGCTTGGGGCCAACGTCCTGACTTTC
cdr3_aa: CASSERDRGLGANVLTF

d_call: .
clone_size: many
j_call: TRBJ2-5
v_call: TRBV4-1
cdr3_nt: TGCGCCAGCAGCCAGGCTACCCTGGAGACCCAGTACTTC
cdr3_aa: CASSQATLETQYF

d_call: .
clone_size: many
j_call: TRBJ1-5
v_call: TRBV29-1
cdr3_nt: TGCAGCGTTGGGGGGAATAGCAATCAGCCCCAGCATTTT
cdr3_aa: CSVGGNSNQPQHF

d_call: TRBD1
clone_size: many
j_call: TRBJ1-1
v_call: TRBV12-3/TRBV12-4
cdr3_nt: TGTGCCAGCAGTTTCAACACCGGGACAGGGATGACTGAAGCTTTCTTT
cdr3_aa: CASSFNTGTGMTEAFF

d_call: .
clone_size: .
j_call: TRBJ2-7
v_call: TRBV6-5
cdr3_nt: TGTGCCAGCAGTTTACGCGCCCCGACAGTTTCTGGGCACGAGCAGTACTTC
cdr3_aa: CASSLRAPTVSGHEQYF

d_call: .
clone_size: .
j_call: TRBJ1-1
v_call: TRBV7-9
cdr3_nt: TGTGCCAGCAGCTCCTTGGCAGCCGGGAACACTGAAGCTTTCTTT
cdr3_aa: CASSSLAAGNTEAFF

d_call: TRBD1
clone_size: many
j_call: TRBJ2-5
v_call: TRBV28
cdr3_nt: TGTGCCAGCAACCCCTCCGGGACAGGGACCCGGGCGCAGTACTTC
cdr3_aa: CASNPSGTGTRAQYF

d_call: .
clone_size: many
j_call: TRBJ1-1
v_call: TRBV5-1
cdr3_nt: TGCGCCAGCAGCTTAGGACACATAAACACTGAAGCTTTCTTT
cdr3_aa: CASSLGHINTEAFF

d_call: .
clone_size: many
j_call: TRBJ2-7
v_call: TRBV5-1
cdr3_nt: TGCGCCAGCAGCCTTCCTACAGCTTACGAGCAGTACTTC
cdr3_aa: CASSLPTAYEQYF

d_call: .
clone_size: .
j_call: TRBJ2-7
v_call: TRBV6-2/TRBV6-3
cdr3_nt: TGTGCCAGCAGTTACGGCGGGACCAACGACGGGCAGTACTTC
cdr3_aa: CASSYGGTNDGQYF

d_call: .
clone_size: few
j_call: TRBJ2-7
v_call: TRBV6-1
cdr3_nt: TGTGCCACGTGGGGAACAGGTGGAAGCTACGAGCAGTACTTC
cdr3_aa: CATWGTGGSYEQYF

d_call: TRBD2
clone_size: .
j_call: TRBJ2-5
v_call: TRBV2
cdr3_nt: TGTGCCAGCAAGCGGGAGGTGCAAGAGACCCAGTACTTC
cdr3_aa: CASKREVQETQYF

d_call: .
clone_size: many
j_call: TRBJ2-7
v_call: TRBV30
cdr3_nt: TGTGCCTGGTCTCTAATGTGGGGCTACGAGCAGTACTTC
cdr3_aa: CAWSLMWGYEQYF

d_call: .
clone_size: many
j_call: TRBJ1-1
v_call: TRBV30
cdr3_nt: TGTGCCTGGAGGCCAAGCGGGTACTCCACTGAAGCTTTCTTT
cdr3_aa: CAWRPSGYSTEAFF